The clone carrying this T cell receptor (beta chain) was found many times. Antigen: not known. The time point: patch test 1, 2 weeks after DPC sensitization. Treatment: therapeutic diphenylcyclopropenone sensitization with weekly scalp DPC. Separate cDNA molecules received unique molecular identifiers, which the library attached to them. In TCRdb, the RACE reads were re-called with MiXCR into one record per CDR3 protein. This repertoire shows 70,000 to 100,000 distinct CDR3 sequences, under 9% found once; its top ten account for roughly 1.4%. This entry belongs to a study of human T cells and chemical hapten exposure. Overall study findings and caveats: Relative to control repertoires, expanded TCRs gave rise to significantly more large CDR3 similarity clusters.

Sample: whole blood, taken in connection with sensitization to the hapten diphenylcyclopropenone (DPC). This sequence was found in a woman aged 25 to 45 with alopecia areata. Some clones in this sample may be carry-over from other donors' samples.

The CDR3 DNA reads TGCAGCGTTGGCGGGCAGGGCAGGGGGAGTACTGAAGCTTTCTTT. Translated, it gives CSVGGQGRGSTEAFF. The chain combines TRBV29-1 with TRBJ1-1; 7 bases line up with TRBD1. CDR1 and CDR2 from the germline V gene are SQVTM and ANQGSEA. V shed 4 bases and J 5 bases; nucleotides not matched to a gene: 13. The length of the CDR3 is 15 residues.